This TCR beta chain was retrieved from a study of regulatory T cells in long-lasting Graves disease. Study background: Graves' patients, diagnosed recently, had received antithyroid drugs under 3 months. Study-wide results and caveats: Whereas new patients shared 970 or so public clonotypes, persistent patients shared more, at a few thousand. TRBV28 was favored in persistent disease, as were TRBJ1-2 and TRBJ2-5.

In this sample, this clonotype turned up many times. The antigen is undetermined. V gave up 5 bases and J gave up 7 bases, with 15 bases separating them. This CDR3 region has 14 residues. CDR1 SGHTA and CDR2 FQGNSA come from the germline V gene. According to the study, TCR beta libraries were built with iRepertoire HTBI primers and CDR3-region Arm-PCR. MiXCR, run by TCRdb on the multiplex PCR reads, gives a single entry per CDR3 protein. The sample consists of just over 600,000 distinct CDR3 sequences, around 15% of them appearing once. Time point denoted: newly diagnosed GD, antithyroid drugs for less than 3 months. Construction of the TCR library relied on RNA isolated from PBMCs. These sequences were also reported in another study, on T cells in Graves' hyperthyroidism and ophthalmopathy. From that study: The majority of expanded thyroid clonotypes above 0.001 also appeared in blood.

This specimen consisted of peripheral blood mononuclear cells (PBMCs), obtained at new diagnosis, from a patient treated with antithyroid drugs. The V and J genes are TRBV7-2 and TRBJ2-1, with D possibly TRBD1 on 6 matching bases. The TCR was taken from a woman in her 30s with Graves disease. CDR3 region: CASSTWTESNEQFF. In DNA, the CDR3 is TGTGCCAGCAGCACCTGGACAGAGTCTAATGAGCAGTTCTTC. The whole variable domain, remainder taken from reference TRBV7-2 and TRBJ2-1, is GAGVSQSPSNKVTEKGKDVELRCDPISGHTALYWYRQSLGQGLEFLIYFQGNSAPDKSGLPSDRFSAERTGGSVSTLTIQRTQQEDSAVYLCASSTWTESNEQFFGPGTRLTVL.